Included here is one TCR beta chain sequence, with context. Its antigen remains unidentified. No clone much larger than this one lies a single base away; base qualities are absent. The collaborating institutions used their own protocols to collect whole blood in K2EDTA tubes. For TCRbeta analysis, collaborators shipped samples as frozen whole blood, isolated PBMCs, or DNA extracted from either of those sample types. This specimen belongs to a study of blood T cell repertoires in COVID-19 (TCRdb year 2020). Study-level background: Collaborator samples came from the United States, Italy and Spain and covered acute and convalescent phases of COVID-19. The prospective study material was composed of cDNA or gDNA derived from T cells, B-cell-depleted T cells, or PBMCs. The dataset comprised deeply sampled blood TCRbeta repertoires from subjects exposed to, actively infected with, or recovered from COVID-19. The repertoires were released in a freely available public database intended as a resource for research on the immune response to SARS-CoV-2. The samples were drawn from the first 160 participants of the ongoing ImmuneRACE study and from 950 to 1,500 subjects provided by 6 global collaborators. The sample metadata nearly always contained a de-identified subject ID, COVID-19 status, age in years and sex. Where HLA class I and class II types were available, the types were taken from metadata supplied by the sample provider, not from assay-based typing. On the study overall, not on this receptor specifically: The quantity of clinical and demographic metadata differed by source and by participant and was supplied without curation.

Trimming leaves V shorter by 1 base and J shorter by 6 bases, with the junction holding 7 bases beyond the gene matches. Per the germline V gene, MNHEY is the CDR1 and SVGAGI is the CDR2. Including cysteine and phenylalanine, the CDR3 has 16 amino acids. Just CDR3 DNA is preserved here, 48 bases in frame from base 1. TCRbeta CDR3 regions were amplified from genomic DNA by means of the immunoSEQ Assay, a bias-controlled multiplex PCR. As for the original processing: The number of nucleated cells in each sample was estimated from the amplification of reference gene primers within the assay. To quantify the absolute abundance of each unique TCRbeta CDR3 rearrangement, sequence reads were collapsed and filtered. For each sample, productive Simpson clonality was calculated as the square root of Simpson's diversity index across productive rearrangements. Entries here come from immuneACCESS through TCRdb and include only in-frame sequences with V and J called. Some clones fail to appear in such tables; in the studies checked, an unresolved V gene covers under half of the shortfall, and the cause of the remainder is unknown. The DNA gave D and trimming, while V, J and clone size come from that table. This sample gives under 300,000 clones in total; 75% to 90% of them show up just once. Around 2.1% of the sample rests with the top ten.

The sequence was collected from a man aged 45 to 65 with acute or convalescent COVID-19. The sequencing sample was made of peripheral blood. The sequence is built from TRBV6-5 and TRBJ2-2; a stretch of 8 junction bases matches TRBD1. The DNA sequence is TGTGCCAGCAGTTACTTAAGACGGACAGGGCCCGGGGAGCTGTTTTTT. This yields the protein CASSYLRRTGPGELFF.